Below, 18 T cell receptor beta chains from the same sample are listed, as sequenced in a study of blood T cell repertoires in COVID-19. TCRdb keeps only in-frame clones here, not all; method: immunoSEQ multiplex PCR. The sample includes some 400,000 clones, 80% to 90% seen only once; the top ten take 1.1%. Sequencing was performed on PBMCs or T cells enriched from blood (not recorded which). The receptors stem from a young man who had recovered from COVID-19.

The V call is TRBV12-3 or TRBV12-4, the J call TRBJ2-7; 7 bases are shared with TRBD1. The ends lost 4 bases at V and 7 bases at J; junction bases unmatched: 7. The CDR3 is made up of 13 amino acids. The CDR3 nucleotides read TGTGCCAGCAGTTCATCACAGGGGAAAGAGCAGTACTTC. Residues: CASSSSQGKEQYF.

The J gene is TRBJ1-1, the V gene TRBV28, with TRBD1 matching 10 bases. The germline gives CDR1 MDHEN, CDR2 SYDVKM. The V and J ends lost 6 bases and 3 bases, in that order; junction bases with no gene match: 7. The length of the CDR3 is 15 residues. CDR3 sequence (DNA): TGTGCCAGCAGACGGACAGGGGGAAGGTACACTGAAGCTTTCTTT. Translating it yields CASRRTGGRYTEAFF.

V is TRBV30 and J is TRBJ1-1, with 7 bases lining up with TRBD1. V shed 4 bases, J shed 3 bases, and the junction held 2 bases outside the gene matches. Germline V gives CDR1 GTSNPN, CDR2 SVGIG (reference sequence). The length of the CDR3 is 12 residues. The CDR3 loop reads CAWTGGHTEAFF. For the CDR3, the DNA is TGTGCCTGGACAGGGGGACACACTGAAGCTTTCTTT.

This rearrangement joins TRBV28 to TRBJ1-2, with D possibly matching TRBD1 (5 bases). This CDR3 spans 16 amino acids. Per germline, CDR1 MDHEN and CDR2 SYDVKM. V was cut by 8 bases and J by 7 bases, with 26 bases left in between. The CDR3 sequence is CASRGTGHMIVAGYTF. The DNA of the CDR3 is TGTGCCAGCCGAGGCACAGGACACATGATAGTAGCTGGCTACACCTTC.

V and J are TRBV7-8 and TRBJ2-1; 9 positions match TRBD2. CDR1 is SGHVS and CDR2 is FQNEAQ in the germline V gene. The V segment lost 5 bases and the J segment 0 bases; nucleotides outside the gene matches: 2. This CDR3 region has 15 residues. This CDR3 reads CASSPSGTSYNEQFF. CDR3 DNA sequence: TGTGCCAGCAGCCCTAGCGGGACCTCCTACAATGAGCAGTTCTTC.

The chain joins TRBV6-5 to TRBJ1-5; TRBD1 matches at 9 bases. This CDR3 has 15 amino acids. The germline CDR1 and CDR2 sequences are MNHEY and SVGAGI. V lost 5 bases, J lost 5 bases, and 7 bases stayed unmatched. CDR3 DNA: TGTGCCAGCAGTACGGGGACAGGGTTTGATCAGCCCCAGCATTTT. This encodes CASSTGTGFDQPQHF.

This chain joins TRBV6-1 and TRBJ2-1; unclear D gene. CDR1 is MNHNS, CDR2 SASEGT, per germline. The CDR3 length is 12 residues. V was clipped by 2 bases and J by 8 bases, with 7 bases between them. CDR3 coding DNA: TGTGCCAGCAGTGAAAAAGGAGATGAGCAGTTCTTC. Protein: CASSEKGDEQFF.

The chain uses TRBV7-3 and TRBJ2-3; TRBD1 matches 10 bases. V trimming: 6 bases; J trimming: 3 bases; junction bases outside the gene matches: 6. Germline V gives CDR1 SGHTA, CDR2 FQGTGA. This CDR3 has 15 amino acids. The CDR3 DNA is TGTGCCAGCAGTCTTGGGACAGGGGTAACAGATACGCAGTATTTT. Translation gives CASSLGTGVTDTQYF.

The chain uses TRBV27 and TRBJ2-7; the match to TRBD1 covers 8 bases. Germline CDR1 MNHEY, CDR2 SMNVEV (reference sequence). V was pared by 4 bases and J by 2 bases, with 7 bases of the junction left unmatched. This CDR3 spans 15 amino acids. The CDR3 coding sequence is TGTGCCAGCAGTTCCCGGGACAGGAGTCCCTACGAGCAGTACTTC. This encodes CASSSRDRSPYEQYF.

This chain links TRBV5-1 with TRBJ2-5, with 10 bases identical to TRBD2. Looked up from germline, CDR1 is SGHRS and CDR2 is YFSETQ. J gave up 5 bases and V 3 bases, and 10 bases lay outside the gene matches. The CDR3 consists of 16 residues. The CDR3 spells CASSSGLAAGRETQYF. CDR3 in DNA: TGCGCCAGCAGCTCAGGACTAGCGGCCGGTAGGGAGACCCAGTACTTC.

J is TRBJ2-7 and V is TRBV9; 8 positions agree with TRBD2. With 4 bases clipped from V and 0 bases from J, the junction kept 6 bases outside the gene matches. CDR3 length: 15 amino acids. CDR1 is SGDLS, CDR2 YYNGEE, per germline. CDR3: CASSLTSGSSYEQYF. As DNA, the CDR3 is TGTGCCAGCAGCCTTACTAGCGGAAGCTCCTACGAGCAGTACTTC.

This rearrangement joins TRBV29-1 to TRBJ2-1; TRBD2 might be the D (6 bases). Germline loops: CDR1 SQVTM, CDR2 ANQGSEA. Trimming stripped 6 bases from V and 9 bases from J, with 24 bases between. The length of the CDR3 is 15 residues. The chain's CDR3 is CSVRNGGTGVGEQFF. CDR3 DNA sequence: TGCAGCGTAAGGAACGGCGGGACCGGGGTGGGTGAGCAGTTCTTC.

The rearrangement links TRBV9 to TRBJ1-1, with 7 bases fitting TRBD1. V lost 2 bases to trimming and J lost 1 base; unmatched junction nucleotides: 2. The CDR3 is 14 residues long. Germline CDR1 SGDLS, CDR2 YYNGEE. CDR3 DNA: TGTGCCAGCAGCGTGGGACAGCAGAACACTGAAGCTTTCTTT. Translated, it gives CASSVGQQNTEAFF.

Regarding this clone: In the same sample, other DNA sequences code for this CDR3. The J gene is TRBJ2-1, the V gene TRBV5-1, with 10 bases that match TRBD2. The CDR3 loop spans 15 amino acids. Germline V lookup: CDR1 SGHRS, CDR2 YFSETQ. V gave up 0 bases and J gave up 5 bases; unmatched junction bases: 2. CDR3 sequence (DNA): TGCGCCAGCAGCTTGGTACTAGCGGGAAACAATGAGCAGTTCTTC. This gives the protein CASSLVLAGNNEQFF.

The gene calls are TRBV5-4 and TRBJ2-3, with TRBD2 identical over 7 bases. Looked up from germline, CDR1 is SGHNT and CDR2 is YYREEE (reference sequence). CDR3 length equals 12 residues. The V and J ends lost 10 bases and 1 base, in that order; junction bases with no gene match: 3. As DNA, the CDR3 is TGTGCCGGTCGGGAGGGCACAGATACGCAGTATTTT. Protein: CAGREGTDTQYF.

V is TRBV27 and J is TRBJ2-3; D may be TRBD2 (6 bases). The CDR3 spans 14 residues. Germline-derived CDR1 and CDR2 are MNHEY and SMNVEV (reference sequence). V lost 10 bases, J lost 0 bases, and 14 bases lay in between. This chain's CDR3 is CATAAGPSTDTQYF. CDR3 sequence (DNA): TGTGCCACCGCCGCGGGGCCTAGCACAGATACGCAGTATTTT.

There are many counts of this clone. This chain links TRBV7-9 with TRBJ1-1; the D is unclear. The germline V and J ends were trimmed by 1 base and 5 bases, with 11 bases remaining between them. CDR3 size: 14 residues. Germline loops: CDR1 SEHNR, CDR2 FQNEAQ (reference sequence). In DNA, the CDR3 is TGTGCCAGCAGCTTAGAGGCGCGGAAAACTGAAGCTTTCTTT. The encoded protein is CASSLEARKTEAFF.

The chain carries TRBV10-3 and TRBJ2-5, with 9 bases aligning to TRBD2. V trimming: 2 bases; J trimming: 5 bases; junction bases outside the gene matches: 9. The CDR3 contains 16 residues. Germline V gene sequence: CDR1 ENHRY, CDR2 SYGVKD. CDR3 protein: CAISEIAGDPRETQYF. DNA for the CDR3: TGTGCCATCAGTGAGATAGCGGGAGATCCGAGGGAGACCCAGTACTTC.